This TCR beta chain was identified in a study of blood T cells in healthy people across ages. Study-wide findings and caveats: Estimated diversity that came from one million T cells was considered an underestimate. The CMV status of each donor remained undetermined, and this could have confounded shifts in expanded clonotypes.

A second 7 to 11 cycle PCR used barcoded and J-beta primers. Each cDNA molecule received a tag from a template-switch adaptor that had 12 random nucleotides. One entry per CDR3 protein results from TCRdb running MiXCR on the 5' RACE reads. The sample holds fewer than 2 million distinct CDR3 sequences; more than 35% are singletons and the top ten take roughly 23%. From germline, CDR1 is LNHNV and CDR2 YYDKDF (reference sequence). The CDR3 totals 14 residues. V was clipped by 0 bases and J by 8 bases, with 13 bases between them. Donors were healthy Caucasian individuals from Russia aged about 6 to 90. The sample holds a few counts of this clonotype. Its specificity is not known.

This TCR was recovered from a human donor in good health. Sequencing was done on a sample of blood. This sequence joins TRBV15 and TRBJ1-1, with D possibly TRBD1 on 6 matching bases. The DNA of the CDR3 is TGTGCCACCAGCAGAGATTTACAGGGTTCCGAAGCTTTCTTT. It yields the protein CATSRDLQGSEAFF.